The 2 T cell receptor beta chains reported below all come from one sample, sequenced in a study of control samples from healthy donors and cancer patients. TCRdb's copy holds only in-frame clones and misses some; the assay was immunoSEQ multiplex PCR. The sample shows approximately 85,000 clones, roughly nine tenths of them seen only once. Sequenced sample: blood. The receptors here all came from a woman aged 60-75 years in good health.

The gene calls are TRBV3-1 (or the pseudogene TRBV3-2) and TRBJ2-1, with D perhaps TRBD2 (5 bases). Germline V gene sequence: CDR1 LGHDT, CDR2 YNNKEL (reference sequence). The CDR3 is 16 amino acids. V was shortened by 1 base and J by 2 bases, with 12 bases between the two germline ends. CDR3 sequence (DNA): TGTGCCAGCAGCCAAGGGTGGGGAGAAACCTACAATGAGCAGTTCTTC. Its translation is CASSQGWGETYNEQFF.

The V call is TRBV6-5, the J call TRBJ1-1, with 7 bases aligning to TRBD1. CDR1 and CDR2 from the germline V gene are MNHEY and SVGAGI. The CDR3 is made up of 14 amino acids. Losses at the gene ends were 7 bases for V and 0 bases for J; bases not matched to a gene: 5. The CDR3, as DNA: TGTGCCAGCACCACGACAGGGTTGAACACTGAAGCTTTCTTT. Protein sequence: CASTTTGLNTEAFF.